These T cell receptor beta chains were read from a single sample in a study of patients and donors after allogeneic stem cell transplantation. TCRdb ran MiXCR on the RT-PCR reads and lists one entry per CDR3 protein. This sample has about a million distinct CDR3 sequences, with more than 15% found just once. The specimen sequenced was blood, either unsorted or a sorted T cell fraction (not recorded which). Receptors were obtained from a human donor who was either an allogeneic HSCT recipient or a stem cell or donor lymphocyte infusion donor (not recorded which). It is not recorded whose cells these are; they may come from a transplant donor. Each CDR3 is given with its conserved first and last residue. Each record gives: CDR3 protein, CDR3 DNA, J gene, D gene, clone size, V gene. D genes are given only for firm matches. Not all rows give a size; the values are once, few, many and, for expanded clones, a class.

CASSLGGPGVVHNEQFF,TGTGCCAGCAGTTTAGGTGGGCCGGGAGTAGTCCACAATGAGCAGTTCTTC,TRBJ2-1,NA,NA,TRBV6-5
CASRGRGNEQFF,TGTGCCAGCAGGGGCCGGGGGAATGAGCAGTTCTTC,TRBJ2-1,NA,many,TRBV2
CASSEDRGADTQYF,TGTGCCAGCAGTGAGGACAGGGGGGCAGATACGCAGTATTTT,TRBJ2-3,TRBD1,NA,TRBV2
CSARTGEGSNQPQHF,TGCAGTGCTAGAACAGGGGAGGGAAGCAATCAGCCCCAGCATTTT,TRBJ1-5,TRBD1,few,TRBV20-1
CSAAGTGGSGANVLTF,TGCAGTGCCGCAGGGACAGGGGGCTCTGGGGCCAACGTCCTGACTTTC,TRBJ2-6,TRBD1,NA,TRBV20-1
CASSLGQIDSPLHF,TGCGCCAGCAGCTTGGGACAGATCGATTCACCCCTCCACTTT,TRBJ1-6,NA,NA,TRBV5-1
CASSISGGWADTQYF,TGTGCCAGCAGTATCAGCGGGGGGTGGGCAGATACGCAGTATTTT,TRBJ2-3,TRBD2,NA,TRBV4-2
CASSLSRGKGYGYTF,TGTGCCAGCAGTTTATCAAGAGGGAAGGGCTATGGCTACACCTTC,TRBJ1-2,NA,NA,TRBV27
CASSSLPSGAPYNEQFF,TGTGCCAGCAGCTCACTCCCTAGCGGGGCTCCCTACAATGAGCAGTTCTTC,TRBJ2-1,TRBD2,few,TRBV7-6
CASSLAGSGSSYEQYF,TGTGCCAGCAGCTTGGCGGGTAGCGGGAGCTCCTACGAGCAGTACTTC,TRBJ2-7,TRBD2,few,TRBV5-6
CASSLPGGSEQFF,TGTGCCAGCAGCCTACCAGGGGGCTCTGAGCAGTTCTTC,TRBJ2-1,TRBD1,NA,TRBV6-1
CASSGGNSMGQPQHF,TGTGCCAGCAGCGGGGGCAATTCTATGGGTCAGCCCCAGCATTTT,TRBJ1-5,NA,few,TRBV7-9
CASSSYPSGGNNEQFF,TGTGCCAGCAGTTCTTACCCTAGCGGGGGGAACAATGAGCAGTTCTTC,TRBJ2-1,TRBD2,few,TRBV12-3/TRBV12-4
CASSGPREWRTDTQYF,TGTGCCAGCAGCGGCCCCAGGGAGTGGCGCACAGATACGCAGTATTTT,TRBJ2-3,NA,many,TRBV12-3/TRBV12-4
CASSGRLAGVPDQDTQYF,TGTGCCAGCAGCGGGCGACTAGCGGGAGTCCCCGACCAAGATACGCAGTATTTT,TRBJ2-3,TRBD2,few,TRBV11-1
CSVGVGTGGTDTQYF,TGCAGCGTGGGCGTTGGGACAGGGGGCACAGATACGCAGTATTTT,TRBJ2-3,TRBD1,many,TRBV29-1
CASSVRLNEQYF,TGTGCCAGCAGCGTCCGTCTTAACGAGCAGTACTTC,TRBJ2-7,NA,few,TRBV5-5
CASSGSGRVANEKLFF,TGTGCCAGCAGTGGATCAGGGAGAGTGGCTAATGAAAAACTGTTTTTT,TRBJ1-4,NA,NA,TRBV6-1
CASSFTRATNEKLFF,TGCGCCAGCAGCTTCACCAGAGCAACTAATGAAAAACTGTTTTTT,TRBJ1-4,NA,NA,TRBV4-3
CATSDLDYGYTF,TGTGCCACCAGTGATCTGGACTATGGCTACACCTTC,TRBJ1-2,NA,many,TRBV24-1
CASRGLATDEQYF,TGTGCCAGCAGGGGACTAGCGACCGACGAGCAGTACTTC,TRBJ2-7,TRBD2,few,TRBV6-1
CASSSGLAGGEQFF,TGTGCCAGCAGCTCCGGACTAGCGGGCGGTGAGCAGTTCTTC,TRBJ2-1,TRBD2,NA,TRBV7-8
CSVASGVGTEAFF,TGCAGCGTTGCCTCCGGGGTCGGCACTGAAGCTTTCTTT,TRBJ1-1,NA,NA,TRBV29-1